The entry below gives a single TCR beta chain sequence along with its context. These data belong to a study of blood T cell repertoires in COVID-19. On the study more broadly: The analysed material was cDNA or gDNA that came from T cells, B-cell-depleted T cells, or PBMCs.

The CDR3 length is 16 residues. Trimming pared 1 base from V and 4 bases from J, leaving 16 bases between. From germline, CDR1 is LGHDT and CDR2 YNNKEL (reference sequence). Cohort 3 recovery required two negative PCRs, clearance, or symptom resolution. The assay was immunoSEQ multiplex PCR, and TCRdb's table has in-frame clones only and misses some. The top ten clones hold more than 5.5% of a sample with 170,000 or so clones, 85% to 90% of them seen once. The chain employs TRBV3-1 (or the pseudogene TRBV3-2) and TRBJ1-1; possible D gene TRBD1, 6 bases. The specimen sequenced was PBMCs or T cells enriched from blood (not recorded which). The clonotype comes from a man in his forties or fifties who had recovered from COVID-19. The CDR3 region is CASSQGWQGPSTEAFF. The DNA for the CDR3 is TGTGCCAGCAGCCAAGGTTGGCAGGGGCCGAGCACTGAAGCTTTCTTT.